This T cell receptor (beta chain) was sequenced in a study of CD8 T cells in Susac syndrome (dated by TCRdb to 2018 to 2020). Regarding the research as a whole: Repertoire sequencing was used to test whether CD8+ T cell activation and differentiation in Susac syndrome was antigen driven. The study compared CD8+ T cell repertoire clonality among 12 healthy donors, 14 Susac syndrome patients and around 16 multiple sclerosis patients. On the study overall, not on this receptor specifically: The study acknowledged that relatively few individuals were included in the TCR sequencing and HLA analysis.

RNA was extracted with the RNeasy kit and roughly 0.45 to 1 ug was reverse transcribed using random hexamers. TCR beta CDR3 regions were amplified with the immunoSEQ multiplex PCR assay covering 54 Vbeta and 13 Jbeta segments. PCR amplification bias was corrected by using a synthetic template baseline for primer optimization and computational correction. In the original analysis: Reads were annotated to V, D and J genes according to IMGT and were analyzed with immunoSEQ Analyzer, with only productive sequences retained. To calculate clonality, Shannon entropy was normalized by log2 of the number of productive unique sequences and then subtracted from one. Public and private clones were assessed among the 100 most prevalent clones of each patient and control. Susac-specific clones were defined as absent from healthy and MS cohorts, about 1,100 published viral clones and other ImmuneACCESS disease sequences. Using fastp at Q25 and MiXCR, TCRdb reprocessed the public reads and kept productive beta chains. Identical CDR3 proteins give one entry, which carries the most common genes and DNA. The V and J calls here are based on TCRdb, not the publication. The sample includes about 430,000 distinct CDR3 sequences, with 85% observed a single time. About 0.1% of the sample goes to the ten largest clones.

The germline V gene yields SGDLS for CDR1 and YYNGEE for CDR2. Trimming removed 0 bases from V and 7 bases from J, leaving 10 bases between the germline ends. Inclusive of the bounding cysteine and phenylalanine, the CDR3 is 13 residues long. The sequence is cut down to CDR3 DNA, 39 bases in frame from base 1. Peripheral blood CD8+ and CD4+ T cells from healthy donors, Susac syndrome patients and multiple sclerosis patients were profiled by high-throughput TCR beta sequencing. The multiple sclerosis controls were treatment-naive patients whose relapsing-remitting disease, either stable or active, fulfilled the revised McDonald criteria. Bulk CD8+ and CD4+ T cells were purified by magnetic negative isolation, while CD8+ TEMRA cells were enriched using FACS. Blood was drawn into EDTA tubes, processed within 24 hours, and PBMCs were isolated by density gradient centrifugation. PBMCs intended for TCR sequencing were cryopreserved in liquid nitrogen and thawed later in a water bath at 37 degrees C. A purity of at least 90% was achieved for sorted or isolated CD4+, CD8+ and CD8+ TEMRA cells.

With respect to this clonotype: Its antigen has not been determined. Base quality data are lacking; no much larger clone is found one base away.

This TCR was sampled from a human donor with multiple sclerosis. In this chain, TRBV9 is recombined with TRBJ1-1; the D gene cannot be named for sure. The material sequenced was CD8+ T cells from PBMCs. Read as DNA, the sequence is TGTGCCAGCAGCGTAGACGGTACCGGTGAAGCTTTCTTT. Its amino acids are CASSVDGTGEAFF.